Sequencing of this TCR beta chain was carried out in a study of shared clonotypes between healthy human individuals. Method: immunoSEQ multiplex PCR; TCRdb's copy keeps in-frame clones and lacks some. The table includes some 580,000 clones, roughly 97% detected once. In regard to this clone: The antigen is not known.

General study findings and limits: Relative to memory subsets, naive subsets generally showed larger estimated richness.

The study drew all its donors from Caucasian adults living in Nashville, Tennessee. The CDR3 consists of 13 residues. In germline, CDR1 is MDHEN, CDR2 SYDVKM. Trimming shortened V by 7 bases and J by 3 bases, and 10 bases separated the two germline ends. The chain combines TRBV28 with TRBJ1-5, with a weak D call TRBD1 (5 bases). The source material was naive CD4+ T cells sorted from blood. Specified subset: CD45RA+ positively selected. This clonotype was sampled from a woman aged 25-40 years in good health. This CDR3 is CASIDSSNQPQHF. The CDR3 DNA is TGTGCCAGCATTGACAGTTCCAATCAGCCCCAGCATTTT. Complete variable domain (other parts from reference TRBV28 and TRBJ1-5): DVKVTQSSRYLVKRTGEKVFLECVQDMDHENMFWYRQDPGLGLRLIYFSYDVKMKEKGDIPEGYSVSREKKERFSLILESASTNQTSMYLCASIDSSNQPQHFGDGTRLSIL.